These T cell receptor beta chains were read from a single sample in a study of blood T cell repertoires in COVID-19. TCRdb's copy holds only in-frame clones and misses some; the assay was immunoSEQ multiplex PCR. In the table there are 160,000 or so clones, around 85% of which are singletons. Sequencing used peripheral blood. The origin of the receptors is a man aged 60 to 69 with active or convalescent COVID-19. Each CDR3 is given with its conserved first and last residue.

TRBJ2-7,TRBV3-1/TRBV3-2,CASSQGLVAYEQYF
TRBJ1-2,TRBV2,CASRSGTGVHGYTF
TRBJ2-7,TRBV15,CATSRDLEGTREQYF
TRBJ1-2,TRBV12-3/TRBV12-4,CASSNSGRGYTF
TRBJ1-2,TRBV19,CAGSSNYGYTF
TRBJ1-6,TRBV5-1,CASSFTGTAIYNSPLHF
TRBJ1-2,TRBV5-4,CASSWGTGIGYTF
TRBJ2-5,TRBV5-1,CASSLFGGGVLETQYF
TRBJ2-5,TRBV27,CASSGLAGPQETQYF
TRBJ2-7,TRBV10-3,CAIRKDKATYEQYF
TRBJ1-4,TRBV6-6,CASSYGQGMSNEKLFF
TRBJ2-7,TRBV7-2,CASSLTGLFSYEQYF
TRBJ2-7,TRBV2,CASNRDRAYEQYF
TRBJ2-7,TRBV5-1,CASSFTFRLAGGLVYEQYF
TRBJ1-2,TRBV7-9,CASSYMDRSYGYTF
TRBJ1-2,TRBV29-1,CSVDKGRYGYTF
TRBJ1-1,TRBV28,CASMDRVVTEAFF
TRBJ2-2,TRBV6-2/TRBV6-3,CASSYSYGATGELFF
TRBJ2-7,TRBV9,CASSGDRGYEQYF
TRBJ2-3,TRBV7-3,CASSLGQGRTDTQYF
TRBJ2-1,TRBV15,CATSRASGGYNEQFF
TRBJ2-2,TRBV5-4,CASKTSGLASGELFF
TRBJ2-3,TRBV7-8,CASSLGGLALDTQYF